This T cell receptor beta chain was documented in a study of blood T cell repertoires in COVID-19. The wider study: The United States, Italy and Spain were the sources of the acute and convalescent COVID-19 samples. T cells, B-cell-depleted T cells, or PBMCs provided the cDNA or gDNA that served as material.

Trimming stripped 1 base from V and 5 bases from J, with 9 bases between. CDR1 is GTSNPN and CDR2 is SVGIG in the germline V gene (reference sequence). The CDR3 totals 13 residues. Authors' analysis steps: Reference gene primers were amplified, and this amplification served to estimate nucleated cell counts. The assay was immunoSEQ multiplex PCR, and TCRdb's table has in-frame clones only and misses some. D and trimming come from the DNA, and the V and J calls and clone size come from that table. Of 68,000 or so clones in the sample, 91% were seen once. Sequenced sample: peripheral blood. The origin of this receptor is a man in his forties with COVID-19, enrolled during active disease. The V and J genes are TRBV30 and TRBJ1-5; a possible D gene is TRBD1 (5 bases). DNA for the CDR3: TGTGCCTGGAGTGACCGGGGGGATCAGCCCCAGCATTTT. It yields the protein CAWSDRGDQPQHF.